This T cell receptor beta chain emerged from a study of vaccination effects on CD4 cells after COVID-19. Study background: Post-vaccine draws lagged the second dose by a median of 72 days. Whole-study results and caveats: No early post-infection timepoints were available in the study, which also included few convalescent patients.

Comment on this clone: Its antigen remains unknown.

Culture lasted about 11 days before CD4+ T cell isolation. Each person got two doses of an mRNA SARS-CoV-2 vaccine, BNT162b2 or mRNA-1273. Nucleocapsid antibodies stayed negative before and after vaccination, showing no earlier SARS-CoV-2 infection. In the cultures, half the medium was exchanged for IL-2 medium on days 3 and 7. This CDR3 has 13 amino acids. V shed 6 bases and J shed 1 base, with 9 bases lying between them. Profiling relied on immunoSEQ multiplex PCR, and the TCRdb table lists in-frame clones only, not all of them. Among about 45,000 clones listed, approximately 77% were seen once. Sample: CD4+ T cells from PBMCs cultured without peptide, taken after COVID-19 vaccination. The clonotype originates from a human donor who received a COVID-19 vaccine. The chain employs TRBV12-3 or TRBV12-4 and TRBJ1-1; D is undetermined. The CDR3 protein is CASSSWENTEAFF. The CDR3 DNA follows: TGTGCCAGCAGCAGCTGGGAGAACACTGAAGCTTTCTTT.